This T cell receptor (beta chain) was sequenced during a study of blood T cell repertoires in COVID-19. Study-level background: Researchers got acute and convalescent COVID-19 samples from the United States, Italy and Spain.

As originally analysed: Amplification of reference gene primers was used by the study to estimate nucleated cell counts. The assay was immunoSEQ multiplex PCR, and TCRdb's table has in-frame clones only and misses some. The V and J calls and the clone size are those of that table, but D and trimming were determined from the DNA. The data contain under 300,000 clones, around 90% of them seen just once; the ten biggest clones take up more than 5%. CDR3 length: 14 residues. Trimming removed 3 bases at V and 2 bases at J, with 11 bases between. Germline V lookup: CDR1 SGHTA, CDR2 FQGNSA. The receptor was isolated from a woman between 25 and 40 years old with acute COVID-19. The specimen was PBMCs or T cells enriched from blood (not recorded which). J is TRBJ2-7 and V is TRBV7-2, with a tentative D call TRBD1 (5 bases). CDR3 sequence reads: CASSFDSSAYEQYF. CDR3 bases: TGTGCCAGCAGCTTTGACAGCTCAGCCTACGAGCAGTACTTC.